This entry lists 17 T cell receptor beta chains sequenced from one sample in a study of shared clonotypes between healthy human individuals. Profiling relied on immunoSEQ multiplex PCR, and the TCRdb table lists in-frame clones only, not all of them. The table shows 400,000 to 550,000 clones, with around 80% occurring only once. The sample comprised PBMCs. These receptors all stem from a woman between 35 and 50 years old in good health. Some clones in this sample may be carry-over from other donors' samples.

The chain is built from TRBV28 and TRBJ2-3; 8 positions agree with TRBD1. V gave up 5 bases and J gave up 6 bases; unmatched junction bases: 10. Germline V CDR1 and CDR2: MDHEN, SYDVKM. The CDR3 loop spans 15 amino acids. CDR3 sequence (DNA): TGTGCCAGCAGTCATGGACAGGGTGTAGTCGATACGCAGTATTTT. Translating gives CASSHGQGVVDTQYF.

The V and J genes are TRBV18 and TRBJ2-2; TRBD2 agrees at 13 bases. In germline, CDR1 is KGHSH, CDR2 LQKENI. The CDR3 is made up of 18 amino acids. The V segment lost 1 base and the J segment 0 bases; nucleotides outside the gene matches: 2. Here the CDR3 reads CASSPRGLAGPNTGELFF. Here the CDR3 DNA reads TGTGCCAGCTCACCACGGGGACTAGCGGGACCGAACACCGGGGAGCTGTTTTTT.

The V call is TRBV15, the J call TRBJ2-2, with D possibly matching TRBD2 (6 bases). Germline V gives CDR1 LNHNV, CDR2 YYDKDF (reference sequence). Trimming took 4 bases from V and 8 from J, leaving 14 bases between them. The length of the CDR3 is 14 residues. CDR3 sequence: CATSNDLASGELFF. In DNA form, the CDR3 reads TGTGCCACCAGCAACGACCTAGCGTCGGGGGAGCTGTTTTTT. Using reference TRBV15 and TRBJ2-2 for the parts outside the CDR3, the full variable domain is DAMVIQNPRYQVTQFGKPVTLSCSQTLNHNVMYWYQQKSSQAPKLLFHYYDKDFNNEADTPDNFQSRRPNTSFCFLDIRSPGLGDTAMYLCATSNDLASGELFFGEGSRLTVL.

The chain recombines TRBV5-6 with TRBJ1-2; D unresolved. Germline CDR1 is SGHDT and CDR2 is YYEEEE. V lost 4 bases to trimming and J lost 3 bases, with 7 bases between them. The CDR3 is made up of 12 amino acids. Here the CDR3 DNA reads TGTGCCAGCAGCCCGGCCTACTATGGCTACACCTTC. It is translated as CASSPAYYGYTF.

This chain connects TRBV18 to TRBJ2-7; TRBD2 aligns across 11 bases. CDR3 size: 15 residues. Unmatched junction bases numbered 4, after V lost 3 bases and J lost 3 bases. Germline V gene lookup returns CDR1 KGHSH and CDR2 LQKENI. The CDR3 bases are TGTGCCAGCTCACCGTCTGGGACTAGCGGCTACGAGCAGTACTTC. This codes for CASSPSGTSGYEQYF.

A word on this clone: The sample has other DNA sequences that encode this CDR3 too. The J gene is TRBJ2-1, the V gene TRBV30, with a possible D match to TRBD2 (5 bases). This CDR3 comprises 12 residues. Germline V gives CDR1 GTSNPN, CDR2 SVGIG (reference sequence). The V end was cut by 3 bases, the J end by 6 bases, with 9 bases between. The chain's CDR3 is CAWSPGGNEQFF. CDR3 DNA: TGTGCCTGGAGCCCCGGAGGCAATGAGCAGTTCTTC.

The V call is TRBV9, the J call TRBJ2-1; the match to TRBD1 covers 9 bases. This CDR3 has 14 amino acids. Trimming took 2 bases from V and 8 from J; bases not matched to a gene: 5. Germline CDR1 and CDR2: SGDLS and YYNGEE. Written as DNA, the CDR3 is TGTGCCAGCAGCGTGACCGGGACAGGGTATGAGCAGTTCTTC. Its translation is CASSVTGTGYEQFF.

The gene calls are TRBV6-5 and TRBJ2-7, with TRBD1 identical over 8 bases. This CDR3 contains 15 residues. Germline V gives CDR1 MNHEY, CDR2 SVGAGI. Trimming at V came to 2 bases and at J to 4 bases, leaving 7 bases not matched to a gene. CDR3 protein: CASSYLQGAGYEQYF. In DNA form, the CDR3 reads TGTGCCAGCAGTTACCTCCAGGGGGCCGGGTACGAGCAGTACTTC.

The CDR3 sequence: CASNTDMTSNQPQHF. Written as DNA, the CDR3 is TGTGCCAGTAACACCGACATGACTAGCAATCAGCCCCAGCATTTT. The V and J genes are TRBV19 and TRBJ1-5; D unresolved. The CDR3 contains 15 residues. V was cut by 7 bases and J by 0 bases, with 13 bases left in between. From germline, CDR1 is LNHDA and CDR2 SQIVND (reference sequence).

The chain couples TRBV5-1 to TRBJ2-3; 7 nucleotides line up with TRBD2. J lost 4 bases, V lost 5 bases, and 7 bases had no gene match. This CDR3 spans 14 amino acids. CDR1 SGHRS and CDR2 YFSETQ come from the germline V gene. CDR3 protein: CASRVGGSSDTQYF. In DNA, the CDR3 is TGCGCCAGCAGGGTGGGCGGGAGCTCAGATACGCAGTATTTT.

The gene calls are TRBV28 and TRBJ2-7, with TRBD2 identical over 13 bases. The CDR3 contains 17 residues. The germline V gene has CDR1 MDHEN and CDR2 SYDVKM. After removal of 5 bases from V and 5 bases from J, the junction contained 12 bases not matched to a gene. CDR3 sequence (DNA): TGTGCCAGCAGTGGGGTCGGGACTAGCGGGACTACTAACGAGCAGTACTTC. The encoded protein is CASSGVGTSGTTNEQYF.

V usage is TRBV28 and J usage is TRBJ1-5; 8 bases match TRBD1. This CDR3 comprises 14 residues. V lost 5 bases and J lost 6; bases outside the gene matches: 6. Germline assignment: CDR1 MDHEN and CDR2 SYDVKM. CDR3 bases: TGTGCCAGCAGTCGGACAGGGACGGGTCAGCCCCAGCATTTT. Protein product: CASSRTGTGQPQHF.

In nucleotides, the CDR3 is TGTGCCAGCAGTGAAATTAGGGGGGTGCCCAGCCCTAGCCGCGACACCTTC. Protein: CASSEIRGVPSPSRDTF. This chain links TRBV28 with TRBJ1-2; TRBD1 is a possible D gene (6 bases). Germline CDR1 and CDR2: MDHEN and SYDVKM. Trimming stripped 5 bases from V and 12 bases from J, with 31 bases between. This CDR3 is 17 amino acids long.

This clone was seen more than once but under ten times. This sample also contains other DNA sequences that code for the same CDR3. V and J are TRBV4-2 and TRBJ2-2, with a possible D match to TRBD2 (6 bases). The CDR3 has 18 residues. Germline assignment: CDR1 LGHNA and CDR2 YNFKEQ. Trimming shortened V by 0 bases and J by 7 bases, and 21 bases separated the two germline ends. The CDR3 nucleotides are TGTGCCAGCAGCCAAGATTGGGAGCGGACGGCCGGGAGCGGGGAGCTGTTTTTT. Encoded protein: CASSQDWERTAGSGELFF.

The chain uses TRBV7-2 and TRBJ1-5; D unclear. Germline V gene lookup returns CDR1 SGHTA and CDR2 FQGNSA. The V and J ends lost 1 base and 1 base respectively, with 5 bases between them. The CDR3 contains 14 residues. The CDR3 here is CASSLVQSNQPQHF. As DNA, the CDR3 is TGTGCCAGCAGCTTAGTCCAAAGCAATCAGCCCCAGCATTTT. The full variable domain, in which reference TRBV7-2 and TRBJ1-5 provide the parts outside the CDR3, is GAGVSQSPSNKVTEKGKDVELRCDPISGHTALYWYRQSLGQGLEFLIYFQGNSAPDKSGLPSDRFSAERTGGSVSTLTIQRTQQEDSAVYLCASSLVQSNQPQHFGDGTRLSIL.

This clone has more than one count but fewer than ten. The chain combines TRBV10-1 with TRBJ2-1; unclear D gene. This CDR3 region has 15 residues. Trimming took off 1 base at V and 6 bases at J, with 13 bases between the two ends. Germline lookup yields CDR1 WNHNN and CDR2 SYGVQD (reference sequence). The CDR3 DNA follows: TGCGCCAGCAGTGAGTTTGGGCCAGCCGTCAATGAGCAGTTCTTC. This translates into CASSEFGPAVNEQFF.

In this sample, this clone turned up once. The CDR3 DNA is TGTGCCAGCGGGGCTAGCGGGCGAGTAGGGACCCAGTACTTC. Its protein is CASGASGRVGTQYF. The rearrangement joins TRBV27 to TRBJ2-5; 8 bases are shared with TRBD2. This CDR3 has 14 residues. Germline V CDR1 and CDR2: MNHEY, SMNVEV (reference sequence). V dropped 8 bases and J dropped 7; count of bases not matched to a gene: 12.